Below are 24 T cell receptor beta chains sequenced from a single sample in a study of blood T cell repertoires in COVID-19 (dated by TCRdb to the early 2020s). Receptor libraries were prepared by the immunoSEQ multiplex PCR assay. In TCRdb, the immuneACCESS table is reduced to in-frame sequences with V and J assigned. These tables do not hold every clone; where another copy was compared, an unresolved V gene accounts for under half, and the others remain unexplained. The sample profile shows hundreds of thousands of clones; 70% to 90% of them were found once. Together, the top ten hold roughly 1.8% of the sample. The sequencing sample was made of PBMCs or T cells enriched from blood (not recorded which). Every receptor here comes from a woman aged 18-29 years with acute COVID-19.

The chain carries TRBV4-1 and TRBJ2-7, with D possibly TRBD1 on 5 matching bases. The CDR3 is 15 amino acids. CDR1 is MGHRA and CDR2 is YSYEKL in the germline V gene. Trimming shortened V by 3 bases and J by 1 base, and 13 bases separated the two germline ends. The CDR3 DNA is TGCGCCAGCAGCCAGCCGACAGATAAATCCTACGAGCAGTACTTC. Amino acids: CASSQPTDKSYEQYF.

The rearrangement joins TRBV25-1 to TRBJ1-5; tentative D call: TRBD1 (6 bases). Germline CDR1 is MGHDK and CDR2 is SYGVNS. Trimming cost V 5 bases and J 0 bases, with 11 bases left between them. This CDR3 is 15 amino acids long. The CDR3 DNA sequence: TGTGCCAGCAGTAAGACAGGAGCTAGCAATCAGCCCCAGCATTTT. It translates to CASSKTGASNQPQHF.

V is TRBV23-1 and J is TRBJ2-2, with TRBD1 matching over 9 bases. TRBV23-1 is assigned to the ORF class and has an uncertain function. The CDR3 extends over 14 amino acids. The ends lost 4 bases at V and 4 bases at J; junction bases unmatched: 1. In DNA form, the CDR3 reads TGCGCCAGCAGTCCGACAGGGGGCACCGGGGAGCTGTTTTTT. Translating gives CASSPTGGTGELFF.

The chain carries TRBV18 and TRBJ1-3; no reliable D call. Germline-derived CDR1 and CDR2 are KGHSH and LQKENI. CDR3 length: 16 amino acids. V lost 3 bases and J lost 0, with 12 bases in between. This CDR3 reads CASSPSQSSSGNTIYF. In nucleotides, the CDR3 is TGTGCCAGCTCACCTAGCCAGAGCAGCTCTGGAAACACCATATATTTT.

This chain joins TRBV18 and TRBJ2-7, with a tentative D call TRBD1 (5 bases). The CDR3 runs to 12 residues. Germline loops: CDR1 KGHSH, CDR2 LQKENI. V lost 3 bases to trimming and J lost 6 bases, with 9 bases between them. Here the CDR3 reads CASSPRVREQYF. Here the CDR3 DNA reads TGTGCCAGCTCACCCAGGGTCCGCGAGCAGTACTTC.

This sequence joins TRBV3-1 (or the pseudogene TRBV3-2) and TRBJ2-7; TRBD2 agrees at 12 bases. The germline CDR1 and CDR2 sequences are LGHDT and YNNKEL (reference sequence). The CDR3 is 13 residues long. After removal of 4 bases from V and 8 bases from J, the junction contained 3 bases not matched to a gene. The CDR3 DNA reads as TGTGCCAGCAGCCCGACTAGCGGGAGCCAGCAGTACTTC. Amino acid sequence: CASSPTSGSQQYF.

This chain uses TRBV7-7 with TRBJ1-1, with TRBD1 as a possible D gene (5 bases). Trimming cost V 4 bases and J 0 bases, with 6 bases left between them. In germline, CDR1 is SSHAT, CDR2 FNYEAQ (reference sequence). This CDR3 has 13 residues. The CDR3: CASSSDMNTEAFF. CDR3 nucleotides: TGTGCCAGCAGCTCGGACATGAACACTGAAGCTTTCTTT.

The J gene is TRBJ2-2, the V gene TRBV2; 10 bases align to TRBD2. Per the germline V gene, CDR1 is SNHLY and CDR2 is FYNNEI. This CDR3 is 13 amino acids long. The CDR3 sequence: CWREAGGWGELFF. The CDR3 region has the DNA TGTTGGCGCGAAGCGGGAGGGTGGGGGGAGCTGTTTTTT.

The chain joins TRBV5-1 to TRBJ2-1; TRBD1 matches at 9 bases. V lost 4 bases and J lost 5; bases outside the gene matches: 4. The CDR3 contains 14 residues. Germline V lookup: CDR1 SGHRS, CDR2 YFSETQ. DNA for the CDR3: TGCGCCAGCAGCGAACAGGGGGCGGACAATGAGCAGTTCTTC. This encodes CASSEQGADNEQFF.

In nucleotides, the CDR3 is TGTGCCAGCAGCCAATACGGACTAGCGGGGGCCCCAGATACGCAGTATTTT. Translating it yields CASSQYGLAGAPDTQYF. This chain links TRBV9 with TRBJ2-3; 13 nucleotides match TRBD2. This CDR3 contains 17 residues. V shed 4 bases, J shed 4 bases, and the junction held 9 bases outside the gene matches. Per germline, CDR1 SGDLS and CDR2 YYNGEE.

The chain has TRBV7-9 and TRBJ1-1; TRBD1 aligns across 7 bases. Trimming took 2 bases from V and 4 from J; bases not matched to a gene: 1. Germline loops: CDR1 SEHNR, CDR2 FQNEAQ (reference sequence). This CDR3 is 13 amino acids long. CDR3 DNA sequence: TGTGCCAGCAGCTTAACAGGGGCCACTGAAGCTTTCTTT. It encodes CASSLTGATEAFF.

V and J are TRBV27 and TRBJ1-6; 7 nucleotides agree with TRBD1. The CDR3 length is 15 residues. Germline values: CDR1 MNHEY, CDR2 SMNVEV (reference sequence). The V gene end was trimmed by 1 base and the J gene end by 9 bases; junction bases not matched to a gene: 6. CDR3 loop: CASSLLTGRGSPLHF. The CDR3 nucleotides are TGTGCCAGCAGTTTATTGACAGGGCGAGGTTCACCCCTCCACTTT.

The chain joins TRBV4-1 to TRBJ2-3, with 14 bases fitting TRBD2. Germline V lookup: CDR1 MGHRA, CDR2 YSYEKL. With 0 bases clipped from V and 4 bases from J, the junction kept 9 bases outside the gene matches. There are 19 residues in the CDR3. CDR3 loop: CASSQDRTSGGTGSDTQYF. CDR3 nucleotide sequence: TGCGCCAGCAGCCAAGATAGGACTAGCGGGGGGACCGGCTCAGATACGCAGTATTTT.

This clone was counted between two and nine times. The CDR3 nucleotides read TGTGCCAGCAGTCCCGGGACTAGCGGGATCGTCCGAACCAATGAGCAGTTCTTC. This sequence encodes CASSPGTSGIVRTNEQFF. The chain links TRBV6-6 to TRBJ2-1, with 13 bases matching TRBD2. CDR1 is MNHNY and CDR2 is SVGAGI in the germline V gene (reference sequence). V was pared by 5 bases and J by 6 bases, with 13 bases of the junction left unmatched. The CDR3 loop spans 18 amino acids.

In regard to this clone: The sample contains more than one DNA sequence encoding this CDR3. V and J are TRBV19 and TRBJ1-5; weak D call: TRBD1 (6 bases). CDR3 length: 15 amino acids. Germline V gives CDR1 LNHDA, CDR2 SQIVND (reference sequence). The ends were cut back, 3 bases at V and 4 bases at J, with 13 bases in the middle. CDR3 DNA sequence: TGTGCCAGTAGTATTAGGGGGACGGAAAATCAGCCCCAGCATTTT. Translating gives CASSIRGTENQPQHF.

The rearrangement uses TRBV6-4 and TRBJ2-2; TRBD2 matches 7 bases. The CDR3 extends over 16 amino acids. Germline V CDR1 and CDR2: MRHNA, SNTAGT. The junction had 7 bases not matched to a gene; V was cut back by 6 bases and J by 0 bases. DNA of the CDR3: TGTGCCAGCAGCTTGTTTACTAGCGCGAACACCGGGGAGCTGTTTTTT. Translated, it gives CASSLFTSANTGELFF.

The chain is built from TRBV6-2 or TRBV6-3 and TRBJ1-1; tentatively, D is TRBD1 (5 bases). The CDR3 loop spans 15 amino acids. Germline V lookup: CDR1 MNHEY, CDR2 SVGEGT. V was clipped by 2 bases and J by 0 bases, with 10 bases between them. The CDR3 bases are TGTGCCAGCAGTTACCTGGCAGGGATGAACACTGAAGCTTTCTTT. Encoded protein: CASSYLAGMNTEAFF.

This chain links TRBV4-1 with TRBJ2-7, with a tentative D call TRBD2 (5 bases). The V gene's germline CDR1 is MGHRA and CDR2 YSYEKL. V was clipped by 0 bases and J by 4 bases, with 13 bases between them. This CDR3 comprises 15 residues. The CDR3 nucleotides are TGCGCCAGCAGCCAAGATCGAAGCGGAATATACGAGCAGTACTTC. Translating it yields CASSQDRSGIYEQYF.

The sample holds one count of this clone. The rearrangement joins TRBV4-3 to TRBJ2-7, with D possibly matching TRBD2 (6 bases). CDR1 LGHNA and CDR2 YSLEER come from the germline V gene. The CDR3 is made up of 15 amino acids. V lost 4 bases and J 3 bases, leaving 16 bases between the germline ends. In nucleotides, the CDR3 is TGCGCCAGCAGCCTCCACGCGGAGGGTAACTACGAGCAGTACTTC. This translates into CASSLHAEGNYEQYF.

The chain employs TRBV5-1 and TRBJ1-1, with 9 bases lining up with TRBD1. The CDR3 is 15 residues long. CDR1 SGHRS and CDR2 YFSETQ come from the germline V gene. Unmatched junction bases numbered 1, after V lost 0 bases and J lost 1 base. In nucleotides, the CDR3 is TGCGCCAGCAGCTTGGGGGACAGGGCGAACACTGAAGCTTTCTTT. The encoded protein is CASSLGDRANTEAFF.

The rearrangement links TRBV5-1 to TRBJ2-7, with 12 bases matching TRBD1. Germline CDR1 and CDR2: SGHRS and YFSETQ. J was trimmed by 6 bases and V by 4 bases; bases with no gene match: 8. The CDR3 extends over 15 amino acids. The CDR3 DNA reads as TGCGCCAGCAGCCCAGGGACAGGGGGCTCAGGCGAGCAGTACTTC. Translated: CASSPGTGGSGEQYF.

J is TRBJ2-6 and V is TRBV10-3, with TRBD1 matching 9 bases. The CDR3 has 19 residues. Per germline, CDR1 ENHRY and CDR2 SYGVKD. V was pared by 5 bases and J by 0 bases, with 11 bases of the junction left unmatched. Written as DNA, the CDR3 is TGTGCCATCAGTACCCCTTCGACAGGGGGGAGCTCTGGGGCCAACGTCCTGACTTTC. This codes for CAISTPSTGGSSGANVLTF.

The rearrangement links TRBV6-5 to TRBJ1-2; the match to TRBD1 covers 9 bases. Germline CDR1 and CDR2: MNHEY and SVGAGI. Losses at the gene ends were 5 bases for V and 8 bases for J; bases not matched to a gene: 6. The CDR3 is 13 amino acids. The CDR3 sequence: CASSPGQGWGYTF. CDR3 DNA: TGTGCCAGCAGTCCCGGACAGGGGTGGGGCTACACCTTC.

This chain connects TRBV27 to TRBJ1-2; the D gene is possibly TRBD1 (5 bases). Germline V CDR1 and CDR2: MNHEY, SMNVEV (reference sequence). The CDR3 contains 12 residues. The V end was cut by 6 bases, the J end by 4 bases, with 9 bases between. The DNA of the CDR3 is TGTGCCAGCAGGCAGGGCCCCTATGGCTACACCTTC. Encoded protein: CASRQGPYGYTF.